Listed here are 5 T cell receptor beta chains from one sample, sequenced in a study of blood T cell repertoires in COVID-19. TCRdb's table, derived via immunoSEQ multiplex PCR, lists solely in-frame clones and lacks some. The table includes roughly 240,000 clones, around 83% detected once. The specimen sequenced was peripheral blood. The receptors here all came from a man between 40 and 49 years old who had recovered from COVID-19.

The chain is built from TRBV9 and TRBJ2-1; the match to TRBD2 covers 8 bases. This CDR3 region has 15 residues. The trim removed 1 base at V and 7 bases at J, leaving 7 bases unmatched. Looked up from germline, CDR1 is SGDLS and CDR2 is YYNGEE. CDR3 loop: CASSVFGGAGNEQFF. In DNA, the CDR3 is TGTGCCAGCAGCGTATTCGGGGGGGCCGGGAATGAGCAGTTCTTC.

This chain connects TRBV7-2 to TRBJ2-1; 7 bases agree with TRBD1. The CDR3 runs to 15 residues. CDR1 and CDR2 from the germline V gene are SGHTA and FQGNSA. V was pared by 1 base and J by 4 bases, with 4 bases of the junction left unmatched. DNA for the CDR3: TGTGCCAGCAGCTTAGATGGACAGGAATACAATGAGCAGTTCTTC. Protein: CASSLDGQEYNEQFF.

The rearrangement uses TRBV4-3 and TRBJ2-3; 7 bases map to TRBD2. Germline CDR1 is LGHNA and CDR2 is YSLEER. V gave up 2 bases and J gave up 5 bases; unmatched junction bases: 7. CDR3 length equals 15 residues. As DNA, the CDR3 is TGCGCCAGCAGCCAATCAACGGGAGGTCGAGATACGCAGTATTTT. Amino acid sequence: CASSQSTGGRDTQYF.

The chain carries TRBV6-2 or TRBV6-3 and TRBJ1-4; the D is unclear. This CDR3 is 15 amino acids long. Germline lookup yields CDR1 MNHEY and CDR2 SVGEGT. Trimming took off 0 bases at V and 2 bases at J, with 7 bases between the two ends. DNA of the CDR3: TGTGCCAGCAGTTACTCTTTGACTACTAATGAAAAACTGTTTTTT. Protein product: CASSYSLTTNEKLFF.

The chain carries TRBV12-3 or TRBV12-4 and TRBJ1-2; 7 bases line up with TRBD1. V was clipped by 6 bases and J by 8 bases; unmatched bases: 6. The CDR3 runs to 12 residues. The CDR3 DNA sequence: TGTGCCAGCAGCCGACAGGGTTTGGGCTACACCTTC. It is translated as CASSRQGLGYTF.